Below, 20 T cell receptor beta chains from the same sample are listed, as sequenced in a study of CD8 T cells in ankylosing spondylitis. The antigens these receptors bind are not known. Study-wide results and limits: Seemingly characteristic of ankylosing spondylitis blood was a TCR beta motif consisting of about 8 highly homologous variants.

One entry per CDR3 protein results from TCRdb running MiXCR on the 5' RACE reads. The sample lists approximately 440,000 distinct CDR3 sequences; 15% to 20% were seen once. The sequencing sample was made of blood, either unsorted or a sorted T cell fraction (not recorded which). The receptors were sampled from a male donor with ankylosing spondylitis.

This clonotype was seen more than once but under ten times. The V gene is TRBV6-1, the J gene TRBJ1-5; D not resolved. Trimming left V 6 bases short and J 3 bases short, with 9 bases between. There are 13 residues in the CDR3. The germline CDR1 and CDR2 sequences are MNHNS and SASEGT. The CDR3 loop is CASRVTPNQPQHF. CDR3 bases: TGTGCCAGCAGGGTAACCCCCAATCAGCCCCAGCATTTT.

In its sample, this clonotype was seen a few times. CDR3 residues: CASSQRGGSDEQYF. CDR3 sequence (DNA): TGTGCCAGCAGCCAGAGGGGCGGGAGCGACGAGCAGTACTTC. This sequence joins TRBV4-2 and TRBJ2-7; 7 nucleotides agree with TRBD2. Per the germline V gene, CDR1 is LGHNA and CDR2 is YNFKEQ. The CDR3 runs to 14 residues. With 3 bases clipped from V and 5 bases from J, the junction kept 7 bases outside the gene matches.

This clonotype was seen many times. The V call is TRBV12-3 or TRBV12-4, the J call TRBJ1-1; D may be TRBD1 (6 bases). The CDR3 covers 14 residues. V lost 3 bases and J lost 0, with 8 bases in between. Here the CDR3 DNA reads TGTGCCAGCAGTTTGAACAGGGTGAACACTGAAGCTTTCTTT. Its translation: CASSLNRVNTEAFF.

This clonotype was counted at least ten times. The chain combines TRBV10-3 with TRBJ2-7, with TRBD1 matching over 8 bases. The trim removed 0 bases at V and 3 bases at J, leaving 7 bases unmatched. Germline V gives CDR1 ENHRY, CDR2 SYGVKD. The CDR3 consists of 16 residues. CDR3 DNA: TGTGCCATCAGTGAGTCAGCCCCGGGACAGGTCTACGAGCAGTACTTC. As protein: CAISESAPGQVYEQYF.

This clonotype turned up a few times. The chain uses TRBV27 and TRBJ2-7; a possible D gene is TRBD1 (6 bases). The CDR3 runs to 14 residues. The V and J ends lost 6 bases and 1 base respectively, with 13 bases between them. The V gene's germline CDR1 is MNHEY and CDR2 SMNVEV (reference sequence). The CDR3 spells CASRPQGRSYEQYF. The CDR3 DNA reads TGTGCCAGCAGACCACAGGGTCGGTCCTACGAGCAGTACTTC.

This clonotype was recorded at least ten times. Written as DNA, the CDR3 is TGTGCCAGTAGTATAGGGGCAGGCCAAGAGACCCAGTACTTC. Protein sequence: CASSIGAGQETQYF. The chain links TRBV19 to TRBJ2-5, with no clear D. Germline lookup yields CDR1 LNHDA and CDR2 SQIVND (reference sequence). CDR3 length: 14 amino acids. Deletions cut 1 base from V and 1 base from J, with 7 bases between.

This clonotype was counted ten times or more. The V and J genes are TRBV7-2 and TRBJ2-7, with D perhaps TRBD1 (5 bases). CDR1 SGHTA and CDR2 FQGNSA come from the germline V gene. V lost 2 bases, J lost 2 bases, and 16 bases lay in between. This CDR3 region has 16 residues. CDR3 in amino acids: CASSLRSAGLTYEQYF. Written as DNA, the CDR3 is TGTGCCAGCAGCTTAAGGTCCGCAGGGCTCACCTACGAGCAGTACTTC.

This clonotype showed up just a few times. The chain has TRBV20-1 and TRBJ1-5; 7 nucleotides align to TRBD1. Germline CDR1 reads DFQATT; CDR2 reads SNEGSKA (reference sequence). Trimming cost V 4 bases and J 8 bases; bases outside gene matches: 8. This CDR3 is 13 amino acids long. The CDR3 loop is CSATSGTDEPQHF. DNA for the CDR3: TGCAGTGCTACTTCCGGGACAGACGAGCCCCAGCATTTT.

This chain links TRBV2 with TRBJ2-2, with D perhaps matching TRBD2 (5 bases). CDR1 is SNHLY and CDR2 is FYNNEI in the germline V gene. V shed 2 bases and J shed 2 bases, with 9 bases lying between them. The CDR3 is 15 amino acids. The CDR3 here is CASSEPRGNTGELFF. The DNA of the CDR3 is TGTGCCAGCAGTGAACCCCGGGGAAACACCGGGGAGCTGTTTTTT. The complete variable domain, with remaining parts taken from reference TRBV2 and TRBJ2-2, reads EPEVTQTPSHQVTQMGQEVILRCVPISNHLYFYWYRQILGQKVEFLVSFYNNEISEKSEIFDDQFSVERPDGSNFTLKIRSTKLEDSAMYFCASSEPRGNTGELFFGEGSRLTVL.

This clonotype was counted only a few times. V gene TRBV5-1 combines with J gene TRBJ2-3; possibly TRBD2 for D (7 bases). The V end lost 2 bases, the J end lost 1 base, and 17 bases lay between the germline ends. Looked up from germline, CDR1 is SGHRS and CDR2 is YFSETQ. This CDR3 contains 17 residues. The CDR3 DNA reads as TGCGCCAGCAGCTTAAAAGTGCGGGGGCCCGGCACAGATACGCAGTATTTT. Amino acid sequence: CASSLKVRGPGTDTQYF.

This clonotype was seen a handful of times. The chain employs TRBV27 and TRBJ2-7; 10 positions match TRBD1. The CDR3 is made up of 18 amino acids. The junction had 14 bases not matched to a gene; V was cut back by 3 bases and J by 3 bases. Germline lookup yields CDR1 MNHEY and CDR2 SMNVEV (reference sequence). The CDR3 nucleotides read TGTGCCAGCAGTTTCAACCGGGACAGGGGCTCCCATGGCTACGAGCAGTACTTC. Amino acid sequence: CASSFNRDRGSHGYEQYF.

This chain links TRBV20-1 with TRBJ1-1; D gene uncertain. The CDR3 is 13 amino acids. Deletions cut 2 bases from V and 7 bases from J, with 14 bases between. CDR1 and CDR2 from the germline V gene are DFQATT and SNEGSKA (reference sequence). The chain's CDR3 is CSARTPGVGEAFF. CDR3 in DNA: TGCAGTGCTAGAACCCCCGGGGTCGGTGAAGCTTTCTTT.

This clonotype was detected a few times. The chain is built from TRBV10-3 and TRBJ2-7, with a tentative D call TRBD2 (5 bases). CDR3 length equals 13 residues. In germline, CDR1 is ENHRY, CDR2 SYGVKD. V gave up 5 bases and J gave up 5 bases, with 13 bases separating them. In DNA, the CDR3 is TGTGCCATCAGTCGGGGTGATAAGGACGAGCAGTACTTC. Translating it yields CAISRGDKDEQYF.

This clonotype has only a few counts. The rearrangement uses TRBV2 and TRBJ1-4, with 7 nucleotides matching TRBD1. The CDR3 has 15 amino acids. V shed 7 bases and J 3 bases; nucleotides not matched to a gene: 8. From germline, CDR1 is SNHLY and CDR2 FYNNEI. In DNA form, the CDR3 reads TGTGCCAGCAAAAGAAAGGGGACAGCTAATGAAAAACTGTTTTTT. Amino acid sequence: CASKRKGTANEKLFF.

This clonotype has at least ten counts. The chain carries TRBV5-1 and TRBJ2-2, with no clear D. CDR1 SGHRS and CDR2 YFSETQ come from the germline V gene. The ends were cut back, 3 bases at V and 4 bases at J, with 7 bases in the middle. This CDR3 spans 13 amino acids. Written as DNA, the CDR3 is TGCGCCAGCAGCTCCCTCACCACCGGGGAGCTGTTTTTT. This codes for CASSSLTTGELFF.

Regarding this clonotype: One end of the junction varies from germline; a read error may be responsible. V usage is TRBV7-9 and J usage is TRBJ1-2; D gene unclear. The CDR3 is made up of 9 amino acids. Per germline, CDR1 SEHNR and CDR2 FQNEAQ (reference sequence). The CDR3 loop is CASRPQDFF. CDR3 coding DNA: TGTGCCAGCAGACCTCAGGATTTTTTC.

The rearrangement joins TRBV10-3 to TRBJ2-7; 12 bases match TRBD2. This CDR3 region has 16 residues. Trimming took 4 bases from V and 5 from J; bases not matched to a gene: 9. Germline V gene lookup returns CDR1 ENHRY and CDR2 SYGVKD. CDR3 coding DNA: TGTGCCATCAGTGGACTAGCGGGAGCTGGAGTCAACGAGCAGTACTTC. It translates to CAISGLAGAGVNEQYF.

This clonotype was recorded a few times. This chain joins TRBV7-8 and TRBJ2-1; TRBD2 matches 7 bases. With V trimmed by 2 bases and J by 6 bases, 4 bases remained unmatched. The CDR3 totals 14 residues. Germline V gene sequence: CDR1 SGHVS, CDR2 FQNEAQ. CDR3 residues: CASSLMSGTNEQFF. As DNA, the CDR3 is TGTGCCAGCAGCTTAATGAGCGGGACCAATGAGCAGTTCTTC.

This chain links TRBV12-5 with TRBJ2-1, with TRBD1 matching 8 bases. Per germline, CDR1 LGHNT and CDR2 FRNRAP. The V gene end was trimmed by 2 bases and the J gene end by 8 bases; junction bases not matched to a gene: 8. This CDR3 is built from 15 residues. The CDR3 sequence: CASGLRQGAWDEQFF. As DNA, the CDR3 is TGTGCTAGTGGTTTGAGGCAGGGGGCGTGGGATGAGCAGTTCTTC.

This clonotype was seen just once. The rearrangement joins TRBV5-1 to TRBJ2-6; D is uncertain. The CDR3 sequence is 16 residues long. The germline V and J ends were trimmed by 3 bases and 0 bases, with 10 bases remaining between them. From germline, CDR1 is SGHRS and CDR2 YFSETQ. CDR3 coding DNA: TGCGCCAGCAGCTCCACCCCGTTCTCTGGGGCCAACGTCCTGACTTTC. It translates to CASSSTPFSGANVLTF. The full variable domain, completed using reference TRBV5-1 and TRBJ2-6, is KAGVTQTPRYLIKTRGQQVTLSCSPISGHRSVSWYQQTPGQGLQFLFEYFSETQRNKGNFPGRFSGRQFSNSRSEMNVSTLELGDSALYLCASSSTPFSGANVLTFGAGSRLTVL.